This paragraph reports one T cell receptor (beta chain). Germline lookup yields CDR1 SGHAT and CDR2 FQNNGV. The CDR3 totals 16 residues. Germline trimming cut 2 bases from V and 5 bases from J; bases unmatched to any gene: 10. The data were obtained in a study of blood T cell repertoires in COVID-19. The wider study: PBMCs, B-cell-depleted T cells, or T cells were the source of the cDNA or gDNA that made up the material.

Per the authors' pipeline: Estimation of nucleated cell counts relied on the amplification of reference gene primers. This table comes from immunoSEQ multiplex PCR, and its TCRdb copy is limited to in-frame clones, with some not included. D and trimming come from the DNA, and the V and J calls and clone size come from that table. This sample has roughly 150,000 clones, with under 85% found just once. The chain has TRBV11-2 and TRBJ2-5; TRBD1 aligns across 8 bases. The sample consisted of peripheral blood. This sequence originates from an older man who had recovered from COVID-19. DNA for the CDR3: TGTGCCAGCAGCTTAAACAGGGGGGCTAGGTTCGAGACCCAGTACTTC. This translates into CASSLNRGARFETQYF.